These T cell receptor beta chains were read from a single sample in a study of identical twins. TCRdb itself ran the 5' RACE reads through MiXCR, one entry per CDR3 protein. The sample carries around 960,000 distinct CDR3 sequences, 9% to 15% recorded once. The same sample was also studied in work on yellow fever vaccine responses in identical twins.

The sequencing input was PBMCs. The source of these receptors is a young woman in good health. Both conserved end residues are part of each CDR3. D genes are given only for firm matches. Size is omitted from some rows. Given values are once, few, many or a class for expanded clones.

few	TRBJ2-7	TRBV5-1	.	CASRQYLAWERPYEQYF	TGCGCCAGCAGGCAATACCTAGCGTGGGAGCGTCCCTACGAGCAGTACTTC
.	TRBJ2-3	TRBV4-1	.	CASSQGGEKDTQYF	TGCGCCAGCAGCCAAGGGGGGGAGAAAGATACGCAGTATTTT
few	TRBJ2-1	TRBV2	TRBD2	CASSVLAGFYNEQFF	TGTGCCAGCAGTGTGCTAGCGGGGTTCTACAATGAGCAGTTCTTC
few	TRBJ2-3	TRBV4-2	.	CASSQVPGTQYF	TGTGCCAGCAGCCAAGTTCCTGGTACGCAGTATTTT
few	TRBJ2-1	TRBV12-3/TRBV12-4	TRBD2	CASLPLAGPYNEQFF	TGTGCCAGCCTCCCTCTAGCGGGACCTTACAATGAGCAGTTCTTC
.	TRBJ1-1	TRBV4-1	.	CASSQGVAFGTEAFF	TGCGCCAGCAGCCAAGGTGTCGCCTTCGGCACTGAAGCTTTCTTT
.	TRBJ1-1	TRBV7-9	.	CASSSRRDNTEAFF	TGTGCCAGCAGCTCCAGGAGGGACAACACTGAAGCTTTCTTT
.	TRBJ2-1	TRBV24-1	.	CATSDPQGSSYNEQFF	TGTGCCACCAGTGATCCGCAGGGGAGCTCCTACAATGAGCAGTTCTTC
few	TRBJ2-7	TRBV12-3/TRBV12-4	.	CASTLGGGASPEQYF	TGTGCCAGCACACTAGGGGGGGGGGCCAGCCCCGAGCAGTACTTC
.	TRBJ2-3	TRBV9	TRBD1	CASSEPGTGRTDTQYF	TGTGCCAGCAGTGAACCCGGGACAGGGAGAACAGATACGCAGTATTTT
few	TRBJ1-2	TRBV29-1	.	CSVEATAFQGSGYTF	TGCAGCGTTGAAGCGACAGCATTTCAGGGCTCTGGCTACACCTTC
.	TRBJ1-1	TRBV5-1	.	CASSLAETVRNTEAFF	TGCGCCAGCAGCTTGGCCGAGACGGTCCGGAACACTGAAGCTTTCTTT
.	TRBJ2-5	TRBV28	TRBD1	CASSLSDRGRETQYF	TGTGCCAGCAGTTTATCGGACAGGGGGCGAGAGACCCAGTACTTC
.	TRBJ2-7	TRBV11-2	.	CASTYQSPSYEQYF	TGTGCCAGCACATATCAAAGTCCCTCCTACGAGCAGTACTTC
.	TRBJ2-7	TRBV29-1	.	CSAKTQRANYEQYF	TGCAGCGCGAAGACGCAGCGGGCAAACTACGAGCAGTACTTC
few	TRBJ2-3	TRBV20-1	.	CSAPTGVGDTQYF	TGCAGTGCTCCTACGGGGGTTGGGGATACGCAGTATTTT